This paragraph covers one T cell receptor beta chain sequence. The sample belongs to a study of blood T cell repertoires in COVID-19. For the study at large: Some COVID-19 samples were acute and others convalescent; all came from the United States, Italy and Spain. Sample material is recorded as cDNA or gDNA derived from T cells, B-cell-depleted T cells, or PBMCs.

Original handling: Estimation of nucleated cell counts relied on the amplification of reference gene primers. Profiling relied on immunoSEQ multiplex PCR, and the TCRdb table lists in-frame clones only, not all of them. V, J and clone size derive from that table, while D and trimming were established from the DNA sequence. The sample lists fewer than 500,000 clones, around 87% occurring once. The CDR3 totals 17 residues. Trimming pared 0 bases from V and 3 bases from J, leaving 15 bases between. Per the germline V gene, CDR1 is LGHNA and CDR2 is YSLEER. In terms of age and location, participants ranged from roughly 18 to 100 years and lived in about two dozen US areas.

The TCR originated in a man aged 25-45 years who had recovered from COVID-19. Sequencing was carried out using PBMCs or T cells enriched from blood (not recorded which). V is TRBV4-3 and J is TRBJ2-1; perhaps TRBD1 as D (5 bases). CDR3 DNA: TGCGCCAGCAGCCAAGATTCCTACAGGAGAGTCTACAATGAGCAGTTCTTC. Protein product: CASSQDSYRRVYNEQFF.